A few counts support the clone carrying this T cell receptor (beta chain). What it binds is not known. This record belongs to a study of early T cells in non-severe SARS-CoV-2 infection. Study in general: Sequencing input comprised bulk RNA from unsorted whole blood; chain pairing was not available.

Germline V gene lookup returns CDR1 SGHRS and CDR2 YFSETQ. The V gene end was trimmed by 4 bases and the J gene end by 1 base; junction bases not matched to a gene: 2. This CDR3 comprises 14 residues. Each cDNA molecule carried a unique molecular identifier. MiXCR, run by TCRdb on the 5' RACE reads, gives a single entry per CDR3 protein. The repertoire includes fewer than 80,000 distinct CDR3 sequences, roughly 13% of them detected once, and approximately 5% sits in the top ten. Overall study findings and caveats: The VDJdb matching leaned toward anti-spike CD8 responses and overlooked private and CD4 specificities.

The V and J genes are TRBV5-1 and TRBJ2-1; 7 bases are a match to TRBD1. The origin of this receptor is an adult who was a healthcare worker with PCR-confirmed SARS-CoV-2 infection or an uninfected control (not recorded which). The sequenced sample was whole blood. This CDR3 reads CASSKGQSYNEQFF. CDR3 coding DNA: TGCGCCAGCAGCAAGGGACAGTCCTACAATGAGCAGTTCTTC.